This TCR beta chain was identified in a study of T-cell reconstitution after alpha-beta-depleted transplantation in children. CDR1 is SQVTM and CDR2 is ANQGSEA in the germline V gene. The CDR3 runs 14 residues. With V trimmed by 4 bases and J by 4 bases, 6 bases remained unmatched. Study results and limitations: Alpha-beta T cells present about two months after transplant were reported to originate from several hundred expanded graft clones.

A word on this clonotype: No antigen is known for it.

Researchers prepared the TCRbeta library using unique molecular identifiers, the study reports. TCRdb processed the PCR reads anew with MiXCR; each CDR3 protein has one entry. In the table there are about 980,000 distinct CDR3 sequences, around 30% of which are singletons. The source is a boy under two years old who had a stem cell transplant for SCID, so the T cells may come from the graft donor. The sequenced sample was PBMCs, mostly from graft donor cells, obtained 360 days after TCRalphabeta/CD19-depleted stem cell transplant. The chain has TRBV29-1 and TRBJ1-1, with 10 bases matching TRBD1. In nucleotides, the CDR3 is TGCAGCGTTGGACAGGGGGCCCGAGGCACTGAAGCTTTCTTT. It yields the protein CSVGQGARGTEAFF.